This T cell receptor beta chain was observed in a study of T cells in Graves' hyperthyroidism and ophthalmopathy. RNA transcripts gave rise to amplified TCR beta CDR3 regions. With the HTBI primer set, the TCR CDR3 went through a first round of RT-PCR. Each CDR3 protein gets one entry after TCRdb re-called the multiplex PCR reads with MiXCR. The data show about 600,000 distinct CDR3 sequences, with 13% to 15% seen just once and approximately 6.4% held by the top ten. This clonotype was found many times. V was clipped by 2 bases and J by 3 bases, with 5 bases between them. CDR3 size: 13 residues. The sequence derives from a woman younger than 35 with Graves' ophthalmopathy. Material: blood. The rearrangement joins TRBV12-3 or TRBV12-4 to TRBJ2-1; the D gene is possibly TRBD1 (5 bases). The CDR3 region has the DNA TGTGCCAGCAGTTTACAGGGCTACAATGAGCAGTTCTTC. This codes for CASSLQGYNEQFF.